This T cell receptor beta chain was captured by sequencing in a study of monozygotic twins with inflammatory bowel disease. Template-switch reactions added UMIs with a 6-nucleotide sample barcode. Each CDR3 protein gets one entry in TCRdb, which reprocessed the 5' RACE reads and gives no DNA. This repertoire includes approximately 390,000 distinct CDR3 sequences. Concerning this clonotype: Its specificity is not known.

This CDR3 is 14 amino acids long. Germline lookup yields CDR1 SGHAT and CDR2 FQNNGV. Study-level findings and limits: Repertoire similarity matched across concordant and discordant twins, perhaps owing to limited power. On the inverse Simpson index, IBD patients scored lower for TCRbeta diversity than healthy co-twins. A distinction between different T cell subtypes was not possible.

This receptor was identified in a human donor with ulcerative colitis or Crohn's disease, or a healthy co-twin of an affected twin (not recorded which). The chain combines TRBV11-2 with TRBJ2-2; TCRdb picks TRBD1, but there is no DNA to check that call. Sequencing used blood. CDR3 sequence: CASSLAPGAGELFF.